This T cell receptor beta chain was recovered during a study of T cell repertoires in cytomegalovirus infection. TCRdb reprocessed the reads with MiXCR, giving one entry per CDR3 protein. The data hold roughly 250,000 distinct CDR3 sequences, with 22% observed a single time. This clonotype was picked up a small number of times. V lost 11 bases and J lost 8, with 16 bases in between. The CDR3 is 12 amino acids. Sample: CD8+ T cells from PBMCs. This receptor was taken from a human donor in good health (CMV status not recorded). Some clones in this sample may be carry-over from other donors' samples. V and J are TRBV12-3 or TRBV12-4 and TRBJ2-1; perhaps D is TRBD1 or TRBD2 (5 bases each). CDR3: CAVPGPNHEQFF. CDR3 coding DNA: TGTGCCGTACCGGGGCCGAACCATGAGCAGTTCTTC.